A single sample is the source of the 11 T cell receptor beta chains below, sequenced in a study of CD8 T cells in Susac syndrome. RNA totalling roughly 0.45 to 1 ug underwent reverse transcription with random hexamers. TCRdb reprocessed the immunoSEQ multiplex PCR reads via MiXCR and lists one record per CDR3 protein. The repertoire holds about 120,000 distinct CDR3 sequences, with 85% to 95% as singletons. The sequencing sample was made of CD8+ T cells from PBMCs. The source is a human donor with Susac syndrome.

The rearrangement links TRBV27 to TRBJ2-1, with D tentatively TRBD2 (5 bases). The CDR3 contains 14 residues. Per the germline V gene, CDR1 is MNHEY and CDR2 is SMNVEV (reference sequence). Trimming shortened V by 5 bases and J by 2 bases, and 10 bases separated the two germline ends. In nucleotides, the CDR3 is TGTGCCAGCAGTCCGACCGGGACCTACAATGAGCAGTTCTTC. Translated: CASSPTGTYNEQFF.

This clonotype appeared once. In nucleotides, the CDR3 is TGTGCCAGCAGCTTGGACACCAATGAGCAGTTCTTC. This translates into CASSLDTNEQFF. The chain is built from TRBV7-2 and TRBJ2-1; a possible D gene is TRBD1 (5 bases). In germline, CDR1 is SGHTA, CDR2 FQGNSA. Between the trimmed V and J ends, which lost 3 bases and 6 bases, there was a span of 6 bases. The CDR3 is 12 residues long.

V and J are TRBV4-2 and TRBJ2-3; D is perhaps TRBD1 or TRBD2 (6 bases each). V lost 0 bases, J lost 4 bases, and 14 bases lay in between. Germline loops: CDR1 LGHNA, CDR2 YNFKEQ. This CDR3 contains 16 residues. The DNA of the CDR3 is TGTGCCAGCAGCCAAGAAAGGTACAGGGAGGCAGATACGCAGTATTTT. It translates to CASSQERYREADTQYF.

The chain links TRBV30 to TRBJ2-1; no firm D call. The length of the CDR3 is 13 residues. Germline V gives CDR1 GTSNPN, CDR2 SVGIG (reference sequence). The V end lost 4 bases, the J end lost 7 bases, and 14 bases lay between the germline ends. CDR3 sequence (DNA): TGTGCCTGGAACGGTGGTGGTTCGAATGAGCAGTTCTTC. It codes for CAWNGGGSNEQFF.

In this sample, this clonotype turned up once. The chain is built from TRBV12-3 or TRBV12-4 and TRBJ1-2; 11 bases line up with TRBD1. With V trimmed by 5 bases and J by 3 bases, 2 bases remained unmatched. CDR3 length: 14 amino acids. The CDR3 loop is CASSGGQGDYGYTF. For the CDR3, the DNA is TGTGCCAGCAGTGGGGGACAGGGGGACTATGGCTACACCTTC.

The chain combines TRBV29-1 with TRBJ2-1; D unclear. V was cut by 3 bases and J by 8 bases, with 5 bases left in between. CDR3 length: 10 residues. The germline CDR1 and CDR2 sequences are SQVTM and ANQGSEA. CDR3 protein: CSVDSHEQFF. Here the CDR3 DNA reads TGCAGCGTTGACTCCCATGAGCAGTTCTTC.

DNA of the CDR3: TGCGCCAGCAGCTTCTACACCCAACACATCGGCGATGAGCAGTTCTTC. The encoded protein is CASSFYTQHIGDEQFF. This rearrangement joins TRBV5-1 to TRBJ2-1, with no clear D. This CDR3 spans 16 amino acids. The V end lost 2 bases, the J end lost 8 bases, and 20 bases lay between the germline ends. The germline V gene encodes CDR1 SGHRS and CDR2 YFSETQ.

The chain recombines TRBV6-5 with TRBJ2-3, with 7 bases that match TRBD1. The CDR3 contains 14 residues. Per the germline V gene, CDR1 is MNHEY and CDR2 is SVGAGI. The V and J ends lost 5 bases and 4 bases, in that order; junction bases with no gene match: 6. The CDR3 coding sequence is TGTGCCAGCAGTGAACAGGGGACCCCAGATACGCAGTATTTT. This gives the protein CASSEQGTPDTQYF.

The CDR3 DNA follows: TGCAGCGTTGAATACCGGGTTCGGCAAGAGACCCAGTACTTC. Amino acid sequence: CSVEYRVRQETQYF. The rearrangement uses TRBV29-1 and TRBJ2-5; D gene unclear. In germline, CDR1 is SQVTM, CDR2 ANQGSEA. V gave up 2 bases and J gave up 2 bases, with 12 bases separating them. The CDR3 contains 14 residues.

This chain joins TRBV6-5 and TRBJ2-1; D is possibly TRBD1 or TRBD2 (5 bases each). Germline CDR1 and CDR2: MNHEY and SVGAGI. This CDR3 has 15 residues. The V and J ends lost 4 bases and 6 bases respectively, with 16 bases between them. The CDR3 protein is CASSFGAGASNEQFF. CDR3 nucleotides: TGTGCCAGCAGTTTCGGGGCGGGCGCTTCCAATGAGCAGTTCTTC.

The CDR3 here is CASSRDTGDEQYF. In DNA form, the CDR3 reads TGTGCCAGCAGTCGTGACACGGGGGACGAGCAGTACTTC. V gene TRBV12-3 or TRBV12-4 combines with J gene TRBJ2-7; maybe TRBD2 (6 bases). V was pared by 5 bases and J by 5 bases, with 13 bases between. The CDR3 is made up of 13 amino acids.